These 24 T cell receptor beta chains were sequenced from one sample in a study of blood T cell repertoires in COVID-19. Repertoires were generated with immunoSEQ multiplex PCR, while TCRdb's copy carries only in-frame clones and drops some. The sample lists tens of thousands of clones; around 87% were seen once. The sample consisted of peripheral blood. The receptors were gathered from a man between 60 and 75 years old with active or convalescent COVID-19.

In its sample, this clone was seen once. This chain joins TRBV3-1 (or the pseudogene TRBV3-2) and TRBJ1-5; weak D call: TRBD1 (6 bases). The CDR3 is 15 amino acids. Germline V gene lookup returns CDR1 LGHDT and CDR2 YNNKEL (reference sequence). The ends were cut back, 5 bases at V and 4 bases at J, with 15 bases in the middle. The CDR3 here is CASSAADRPNQPQHF. The CDR3 DNA reads TGTGCCAGCAGCGCCGCGGACAGACCGAATCAGCCCCAGCATTTT.

V usage is TRBV5-1 and J usage is TRBJ2-1, with 7 bases aligning to TRBD2. This CDR3 spans 16 amino acids. Trimming at V came to 3 bases and at J to 6 bases, leaving 12 bases not matched to a gene. Germline CDR1 SGHRS, CDR2 YFSETQ. CDR3 sequence reads: CASSSDPFSGFNEQFF. DNA of the CDR3: TGCGCCAGCAGCTCGGACCCTTTTAGCGGGTTCAATGAGCAGTTCTTC.

Remarks on this clone: Other DNA sequences in this specimen translate into the identical CDR3. The chain employs TRBV15 and TRBJ1-5, with D unclear. Trimming left V 3 bases short and J 2 bases short, with 8 bases between. This CDR3 contains 14 residues. Germline CDR1 and CDR2: LNHNV and YYDKDF (reference sequence). In nucleotides, the CDR3 is TGTGCCACCAGCAGGGGAGGAGGCAATCAGCCCCAGCATTTT. This sequence encodes CATSRGGGNQPQHF.

The chain joins TRBV7-9 to TRBJ2-5; possibly TRBD1 for D (6 bases). V was shortened by 3 bases and J by 0 bases, with 8 bases between the two germline ends. CDR1 SEHNR and CDR2 FQNEAQ come from the germline V gene (reference sequence). The CDR3 has 14 residues. The CDR3 loop is CASSFRTDQETQYF. The CDR3 nucleotides are TGTGCCAGCAGCTTTCGGACAGACCAAGAGACCCAGTACTTC.

The genes are TRBV6-6 and TRBJ2-7; D is possibly TRBD1 (5 bases). This CDR3 is 13 amino acids long. The germline V and J ends were trimmed by 4 bases and 3 bases, with 10 bases remaining between them. The V gene's germline CDR1 is MNHNY and CDR2 SVGAGI (reference sequence). The CDR3 DNA sequence: TGTGCCAGCAGTTCTCAAGGGGACTACGAGCAGTACTTC. It specifies CASSSQGDYEQYF.

The J gene is TRBJ2-3, the V gene TRBV27, with TRBD2 as a possible D gene (6 bases). The V gene lost 2 bases and the J gene lost 2 bases, with 8 bases spanning the gap. Germline CDR1 is MNHEY and CDR2 is SMNVEV (reference sequence). The length of the CDR3 is 14 residues. The CDR3 nucleotides read TGTGCCAGCAGTTTACAGCGGGCCACAGATACGCAGTATTTT. Amino acids: CASSLQRATDTQYF.

The J gene is TRBJ1-5, the V gene TRBV6-5; no reliable D call. Trimming left V 4 bases short and J 8 bases short, with 9 bases between. The CDR3 is 12 amino acids. Germline CDR1 is MNHEY and CDR2 is SVGAGI. This CDR3 is CASSSRREPQHF. CDR3 DNA sequence: TGTGCCAGCAGTTCCCGCCGGGAGCCCCAGCATTTT.

This chain links TRBV7-6 with TRBJ1-3; maybe TRBD1 (6 bases). There are 15 residues in the CDR3. V was trimmed by 0 bases and J by 3 bases, leaving 9 bases between them. Germline values: CDR1 SGHVS, CDR2 FNYEAQ. This chain's CDR3 is CASSLAPRGGNTIYF. The CDR3 DNA reads TGTGCCAGCAGCTTAGCCCCCAGGGGTGGAAACACCATATATTTT.

The J gene is TRBJ2-3, the V gene TRBV10-1, with D possibly being TRBD1 (6 bases). Germline V gives CDR1 WNHNN, CDR2 SYGVQD (reference sequence). The CDR3 covers 16 residues. With 4 bases removed from V and 2 bases from J, the gap between germline ends came to 16 bases. In DNA form, the CDR3 reads TGCGCCAGCAGTGCCTACGGGACATATGACACAGATACGCAGTATTTT. This sequence encodes CASSAYGTYDTDTQYF.

The chain employs TRBV4-3 and TRBJ1-4; 9 nucleotides align to TRBD1. Per germline, CDR1 LGHNA and CDR2 YSLEER. Losses at the gene ends were 5 bases for V and 2 bases for J; bases not matched to a gene: 12. The CDR3 extends over 18 amino acids. DNA for the CDR3: TGCGCCAGCAGCAAGAACGTTGCGACAGGGGGTACTAATGAAAAACTGTTTTTT. This gives the protein CASSKNVATGGTNEKLFF.

The chain joins TRBV12-3 or TRBV12-4 to TRBJ1-3; no firm D call. Trimming removed 5 bases from V and 0 bases from J, with 5 bases in between. The CDR3 covers 13 residues. CDR3 nucleotide sequence: TGTGCCAGCAGTACAGCCTCTGGAAACACCATATATTTT. Encoded protein: CASSTASGNTIYF.

The V and J genes are TRBV28 and TRBJ1-5; D may be TRBD1 (5 bases). This CDR3 region has 19 residues. Germline CDR1 is MDHEN and CDR2 is SYDVKM. Trimming left V 5 bases short and J 2 bases short, with 25 bases between. CDR3 DNA sequence: TGTGCCAGCAGTGAAGGGACTTCATATGTCAGGGATGGCAATCAGCCCCAGCATTTT. Translating it yields CASSEGTSYVRDGNQPQHF.

The rearrangement uses TRBV27 and TRBJ2-1; 8 bases agree with TRBD1. Germline trimming cut 2 bases from V and 3 bases from J; bases unmatched to any gene: 0. The CDR3 consists of 14 residues. Germline CDR1 reads MNHEY; CDR2 reads SMNVEV (reference sequence). The CDR3 nucleotides are TGTGCCAGCAGTTTAGACAGGGGCTACAATGAGCAGTTCTTC. Its translation: CASSLDRGYNEQFF.

This sequence joins TRBV19 and TRBJ1-3; 8 positions agree with TRBD1. The CDR3 spans 14 residues. V shed 6 bases and J 4 bases; nucleotides not matched to a gene: 5. Germline V lookup: CDR1 LNHDA, CDR2 SQIVND (reference sequence). The CDR3: CASSPGTGGNTIYF. DNA for the CDR3: TGTGCCAGTAGCCCCGGGACAGGAGGAAACACCATATATTTT.

The J gene is TRBJ1-3, the V gene TRBV6-2 or TRBV6-3, with unresolved D. Trimming took 2 bases from V and 1 from J, leaving 9 bases between them. Germline V gives CDR1 MNHEY, CDR2 SVGEGT. The CDR3 spans 15 residues. The CDR3 DNA is TGTGCCAGCAGTTACCCAACAGCATCTGGAAACACCATATATTTT. Protein product: CASSYPTASGNTIYF.

This clone was seen only once. The chain carries TRBV2 and TRBJ2-1, with 8 bases matching TRBD2. Germline V gives CDR1 SNHLY, CDR2 FYNNEI. Trimming took 2 bases from V and 7 from J; bases not matched to a gene: 4. CDR3 size: 14 residues. CDR3 loop: CASSEREGRNEQFF. For the CDR3, the DNA is TGTGCCAGCAGTGAACGGGAGGGGCGGAATGAGCAGTTCTTC. Combining the CDR3 with reference TRBV2 and TRBJ2-1 gives the whole variable domain EPEVTQTPSHQVTQMGQEVILRCVPISNHLYFYWYRQILGQKVEFLVSFYNNEISEKSEIFDDQFSVERPDGSNFTLKIRSTKLEDSAMYFCASSEREGRNEQFFGPGTRLTVL.

This clone occurred once. The chain links TRBV11-2 to TRBJ1-1; D is unclear. Germline values: CDR1 SGHAT, CDR2 FQNNGV. This CDR3 spans 13 amino acids. V was trimmed by 4 bases and J by 4 bases, leaving 10 bases between them. The CDR3 DNA sequence: TGTGCCAGCAGCTCGACAAAATTCACTGAAGCTTTCTTT. Residues: CASSSTKFTEAFF. Based on the CDR3 plus reference TRBV11-2 and TRBJ1-1, the full variable domain is EAGVAQSPRYKIIEKRQSVAFWCNPISGHATLYWYQQILGQGPKLLIQFQNNGVVDDSQLPKDRFSAERLKGVDSTLKIQPAKLEDSAVYLCASSSTKFTEAFFGQGTRLTVV.

This chain joins TRBV11-3 and TRBJ2-7, with 8 bases that match TRBD1. Germline V CDR1 and CDR2: SGHNT, YENEEA. With 5 bases clipped from V and 6 bases from J, the junction kept 6 bases outside the gene matches. There are 13 residues in the CDR3. The CDR3 nucleotides read TGTGCCAGCAGCCGGGACAGGTTATCCGAGCAGTACTTC. Protein product: CASSRDRLSEQYF. The complete variable domain, with remaining parts taken from reference TRBV11-3 and TRBJ2-7, reads EAGVVQSPRYKIIEKKQPVAFWCNPISGHNTLYWYLQNLGQGPELLIRYENEEAVDDSQLPKDRFSAERLKGVDSTLKIQPAELGDSAVYLCASSRDRLSEQYFGPGTRLTVT.

The chain links TRBV5-1 to TRBJ1-1, with D maybe TRBD1 (5 bases). V dropped 0 bases and J dropped 5 bases, with 17 bases sitting between them. This CDR3 comprises 16 residues. CDR1 is SGHRS, CDR2 YFSETQ, per germline. In DNA, the CDR3 is TGCGCCAGCAGCTTGGTGGGGGGTGCAATGACTACTGAAGCTTTCTTT. Translation: CASSLVGGAMTTEAFF.

The V call is TRBV10-3, the J call TRBJ1-2; D is uncertain. V was clipped by 3 bases and J by 0 bases, with 8 bases between them. CDR1 is ENHRY, CDR2 SYGVKD, per germline. CDR3 length: 14 residues. This chain's CDR3 is CAISESGANYGYTF. The DNA for the CDR3 is TGTGCCATCAGTGAATCCGGAGCTAACTATGGCTACACCTTC.

This clone has more than one count but fewer than ten. V and J are TRBV10-2 and TRBJ2-1, with D perhaps matching TRBD2 (7 bases). CDR3 length equals 15 residues. Trimming removed 3 bases at V and 5 bases at J, with 14 bases between. Germline CDR1 reads WSHSY; CDR2 reads SAAADI. The CDR3 region is CASSDPGGGDNEQFF. The DNA for the CDR3 is TGCGCCAGCAGTGATCCTGGCGGGGGCGACAATGAGCAGTTCTTC.

The chain is built from TRBV5-4 and TRBJ1-2, with 7 bases lining up with TRBD1. The CDR3 has 13 amino acids. V shed 4 bases, J shed 8 bases, and the junction held 8 bases outside the gene matches. CDR1 is SGHNT and CDR2 is YYREEE in the germline V gene (reference sequence). CDR3 residues: CASSTTGTWGYTF. CDR3 nucleotide sequence: TGTGCCAGCAGCACGACAGGGACTTGGGGCTACACCTTC.

The V and J genes are TRBV7-9 and TRBJ2-1; 12 nucleotides agree with TRBD1. Germline lookup yields CDR1 SEHNR and CDR2 FQNEAQ (reference sequence). This CDR3 is built from 15 residues. Trimming at V came to 4 bases and at J to 8 bases, leaving 6 bases not matched to a gene. The CDR3 sequence is CASSSRDRGPYEQFF. The CDR3 nucleotides are TGTGCCAGCAGCTCGCGGGACAGGGGGCCATATGAGCAGTTCTTC. Using reference TRBV7-9 and TRBJ2-1 for the parts outside the CDR3, the full variable domain is DTGVSQNPRHKITKRGQNVTFRCDPISEHNRLYWYRQTLGQGPEFLTYFQNEAQLEKSRLLSDRFSAERPKGSFSTLEIQRTEQGDSAMYLCASSSRDRGPYEQFFGPGTRLTVL.

This chain links TRBV5-1 with TRBJ2-1, with TRBD2 matching 11 bases. Looked up from germline, CDR1 is SGHRS and CDR2 is YFSETQ. J lost 10 bases, V lost 0 bases, and 6 bases had no gene match. The CDR3 is 15 residues long. CDR3 amino acids: CASSLDASGGREQFF. CDR3 nucleotide sequence: TGCGCCAGCAGCTTGGACGCTAGCGGGGGGCGGGAGCAGTTCTTC.